Presented here are 25 T cell receptor beta chains from one specimen sequenced in a study of shared clonotypes between healthy human individuals. Data came from immunoSEQ multiplex PCR; TCRdb stores just in-frame clones and leaves some out. This sample has fewer than 3 million clones, with 80% to 95% found just once. The sequenced sample consisted of naive CD4+ T cells from PBMCs. Regarding subset: CD45RA+ positively selected. The receptors here all came from a man younger than 35 in good health. Some clones in this sample may be carry-over from other donors' samples.

DNA for the CDR3: TGTGCCAGCTCACTTGGGACAGGCTCGGAGCTGTTTTTT. Its translation: CASSLGTGSELFF. The rearrangement joins TRBV18 to TRBJ2-2; 8 nucleotides match TRBD1. The CDR3 is 13 amino acids. V trimming: 4 bases; J trimming: 10 bases; junction bases outside the gene matches: 5. Germline assignment: CDR1 KGHSH and CDR2 LQKENI.

On this clone itself: The identical CDR3 is also encoded by other nucleotide sequences in the sample. This chain links TRBV5-1 with TRBJ2-2; D ambiguous. The germline V gene has CDR1 SGHRS and CDR2 YFSETQ. The CDR3 has 14 amino acids. V dropped 4 bases and J dropped 2 bases, with 9 bases sitting between them. CDR3 amino acids: CASSPSTNTGELFF. The CDR3 DNA sequence: TGCGCCAGCAGCCCAAGCACTAACACCGGGGAGCTGTTTTTT.

About this clone itself: This sample includes further DNA sequences coding for the same CDR3. The V call is TRBV28, the J call TRBJ2-3, with 7 positions matching TRBD1. CDR1 and CDR2 (germline): MDHEN, SYDVKM. The V gene end was trimmed by 6 bases and the J gene end by 5 bases; junction bases not matched to a gene: 8. The CDR3 has 14 amino acids. This chain's CDR3 is CASSLGGAGDTQYF. CDR3 bases: TGTGCCAGCAGCCTAGGGGGCGCTGGAGATACGCAGTATTTT.

The chain links TRBV27 to TRBJ1-2; perhaps TRBD1 as D (6 bases). The CDR3 extends over 15 amino acids. The germline V gene encodes CDR1 MNHEY and CDR2 SMNVEV (reference sequence). V was shortened by 4 bases and J by 3 bases, with 15 bases between the two germline ends. Here the CDR3 DNA reads TGTGCCAGCAGTTCACCCCAGGGGCGCGACTATGGCTACACCTTC. This gives the protein CASSSPQGRDYGYTF.

The chain carries TRBV30 and TRBJ2-3; D gene uncertain. This CDR3 is 15 amino acids long. The germline V gene encodes CDR1 GTSNPN and CDR2 SVGIG (reference sequence). V was trimmed by 1 base and J by 6 bases, leaving 17 bases between them. In DNA form, the CDR3 reads TGTGCCTGGAGTGGGGGTCTACAGTCGTCGGATACGCAGTATTTT. Translating it yields CAWSGGLQSSDTQYF.

This clone has only a few counts. The V gene is TRBV5-1, the J gene TRBJ2-3, with unresolved D. The CDR3 has 15 amino acids. Germline values: CDR1 SGHRS, CDR2 YFSETQ. Deletions cut 7 bases from V and 0 bases from J, with 15 bases between. As DNA, the CDR3 is TGCGCCAGCGAATCGGTCGTGGGTAGCACAGATACGCAGTATTTT. Its translation is CASESVVGSTDTQYF.

Comments on this clone: The sample has other DNA sequences that encode this CDR3 too. The rearrangement joins TRBV28 to TRBJ2-5; D is undetermined. The germline V gene encodes CDR1 MDHEN and CDR2 SYDVKM. V was clipped by 3 bases and J by 5 bases, with 7 bases between them. CDR3 length: 12 amino acids. The CDR3 loop reads CASSLLDETQYF. The CDR3 nucleotides read TGTGCCAGCAGTTTGTTGGACGAGACCCAGTACTTC.

This sequence joins TRBV10-3 and TRBJ2-1, with TRBD2 matching 9 bases. The CDR3 is 16 residues long. The V gene end was trimmed by 0 bases and the J gene end by 2 bases; junction bases not matched to a gene: 2. Germline loops: CDR1 ENHRY, CDR2 SYGVKD. This CDR3 is CAISESGGRAYNEQFF. Here the CDR3 DNA reads TGTGCCATCAGTGAGTCTGGCGGGAGGGCCTACAATGAGCAGTTCTTC.

V gene TRBV9 combines with J gene TRBJ1-2; TRBD1 aligns across 9 bases. The CDR3 extends over 14 amino acids. CDR1 SGDLS and CDR2 YYNGEE come from the germline V gene. J lost 4 bases, V lost 4 bases, and 5 bases had no gene match. CDR3 amino acids: CASSPRDRAYGYTF. CDR3 in DNA: TGTGCCAGCAGCCCCCGGGACAGGGCCTATGGCTACACCTTC.

The chain uses TRBV27 and TRBJ1-1; unclear D gene. The V gene lost 2 bases and the J gene lost 1 base, with 5 bases spanning the gap. The CDR3 sequence is 13 residues long. Germline V lookup: CDR1 MNHEY, CDR2 SMNVEV (reference sequence). DNA for the CDR3: TGTGCCAGCAGTTTAACACAGAACACTGAAGCTTTCTTT. Its protein is CASSLTQNTEAFF.

The genes are TRBV4-1 and TRBJ2-7; 10 nucleotides line up with TRBD2. Looked up from germline, CDR1 is MGHRA and CDR2 is YSYEKL. The CDR3 sequence is 16 residues long. V was pared by 4 bases and J by 4 bases, with 10 bases of the junction left unmatched. The CDR3 loop is CASSPRGGSGRYEQYF. The CDR3 bases are TGCGCCAGCAGCCCCCGGGGTGGTAGCGGGAGGTACGAGCAGTACTTC.

This chain links TRBV6-6 with TRBJ1-4, with TRBD1 matching over 7 bases. Germline V gene data show CDR1 as MNHNY and CDR2 as SVGAGI (reference sequence). The CDR3 consists of 16 residues. The V gene end was trimmed by 0 bases and the J gene end by 7 bases; junction bases not matched to a gene: 8. CDR3 protein: CASSYSQGGGSEKLFF. DNA for the CDR3: TGTGCCAGCAGTTACTCCCAAGGGGGCGGGAGTGAAAAACTGTTTTTT.

The rearrangement uses TRBV4-1 and TRBJ2-7; TRBD1 aligns across 8 bases. CDR3 size: 14 residues. Looked up from germline, CDR1 is MGHRA and CDR2 is YSYEKL. Trimming at V came to 3 bases and at J to 2 bases, leaving 3 bases not matched to a gene. CDR3 protein: CASSQAQGAYEQYF. The CDR3 region has the DNA TGCGCCAGCAGCCAGGCACAGGGGGCCTACGAGCAGTACTTC.

This rearrangement joins TRBV4-1 to TRBJ2-2; possibly TRBD1 for D (6 bases). Germline V gives CDR1 MGHRA, CDR2 YSYEKL. This CDR3 has 16 amino acids. V lost 5 bases, J lost 0 bases, and 13 bases lay in between. CDR3 in amino acids: CASSSHRDTNTGELFF. Here the CDR3 DNA reads TGCGCCAGCAGCTCGCACAGGGATACGAACACCGGGGAGCTGTTTTTT.

The chain couples TRBV7-8 to TRBJ2-3; D gene unclear. Deletions cut 3 bases from V and 0 bases from J, with 7 bases between. Germline V gene sequence: CDR1 SGHVS, CDR2 FQNEAQ. The CDR3 is 14 amino acids. CDR3 DNA sequence: TGTGCCAGCAGCTTTAGAACTAGCACAGATACGCAGTATTTT. It encodes CASSFRTSTDTQYF.

This chain uses TRBV28 with TRBJ1-5, with TRBD1 identical over 10 bases. J lost 0 bases, V lost 7 bases, and 9 bases had no gene match. CDR3 length equals 17 residues. From germline, CDR1 is MDHEN and CDR2 SYDVKM. The CDR3 sequence: CASNAGTGEYSNQPQHF. The DNA for the CDR3 is TGTGCCAGCAATGCCGGGACAGGGGAATATAGCAATCAGCCCCAGCATTTT.

The table lists this clone with a count of one. This chain connects TRBV7-9 to TRBJ1-3; possibly TRBD1 for D (6 bases). The V and J ends lost 11 bases and 3 bases respectively, with 14 bases between them. CDR3 length: 13 residues. Germline CDR1 and CDR2: SEHNR and FQNEAQ (reference sequence). In nucleotides, the CDR3 is TGTGCCGAATCAGGGGCAGATGGAAACACCATATATTTT. Its translation is CAESGADGNTIYF. The variable domain in full, with the rest retrieved from reference TRBV7-9 and TRBJ1-3, is DTGVSQNPRHKITKRGQNVTFRCDPISEHNRLYWYRQTLGQGPEFLTYFQNEAQLEKSRLLSDRFSAERPKGSFSTLEIQRTEQGDSAMYLCAESGADGNTIYFGEGSWLTVV.

This clone appeared a single time. The sample has other DNA sequences that encode this CDR3 too. V gene TRBV9 combines with J gene TRBJ2-5, with 10 bases identical to TRBD2. V gave up 0 bases and J gave up 5 bases; unmatched junction bases: 4. CDR3 length equals 15 residues. Germline V gives CDR1 SGDLS, CDR2 YYNGEE. The DNA for the CDR3 is TGTGCCAGCAGCGTAGGTCTAGCGGGAGTTGAGACCCAGTACTTC. Its translation: CASSVGLAGVETQYF.

The chain combines TRBV30 with TRBJ1-4; D is possibly TRBD1 (6 bases). The V gene lost 4 bases and the J gene lost 3 bases, with 9 bases spanning the gap. The V gene's germline CDR1 is GTSNPN and CDR2 SVGIG (reference sequence). The CDR3 is made up of 13 amino acids. The CDR3 DNA is TGTGCCTGGACAGGGGTGGCTAATGAAAAACTGTTTTTT. Amino acids: CAWTGVANEKLFF.

The chain recombines TRBV28 with TRBJ1-1; D unresolved. The CDR3 is 14 residues long. CDR1 and CDR2 (germline): MDHEN, SYDVKM. The ends were cut back, 2 bases at V and 7 bases at J, with 14 bases in the middle. As DNA, the CDR3 is TGTGCCAGCAGTTTAAGTTGGGAGTATTATGAAGCTTTCTTT. Protein sequence: CASSLSWEYYEAFF.

The rearrangement links TRBV5-1 to TRBJ2-1, with TRBD2 as a possible D gene (6 bases). Trimming pared 4 bases from V and 0 bases from J, leaving 17 bases between. CDR3 size: 17 residues. Per germline, CDR1 SGHRS and CDR2 YFSETQ. The CDR3 DNA follows: TGCGCCAGCAGCCCCAAGTATGGGACTGACTCCTACAATGAGCAGTTCTTC. It encodes CASSPKYGTDSYNEQFF.

The CDR3 is CASSQFWTVNQPQHF. The CDR3 DNA reads TGCGCCAGCAGCCAATTTTGGACAGTCAATCAGCCCCAGCATTTT. V and J are TRBV4-3 and TRBJ1-5; D is perhaps TRBD1 (6 bases). V was cut by 2 bases and J by 3 bases, with 11 bases left in between. Looked up from germline, CDR1 is LGHNA and CDR2 is YSLEER. The CDR3 has 15 amino acids.

The V gene is TRBV18, the J gene TRBJ1-4; no firm D call. This CDR3 is built from 15 residues. Germline V gene data show CDR1 as KGHSH and CDR2 as LQKENI. Trimming pared 4 bases from V and 0 bases from J, leaving 9 bases between. CDR3 bases: TGTGCCAGCTCACTTACCAGAGCAACTAATGAAAAACTGTTTTTT. The encoded protein is CASSLTRATNEKLFF.

V gene TRBV19 combines with J gene TRBJ2-3, with 7 bases identical to TRBD2. In germline, CDR1 is LNHDA, CDR2 SQIVND (reference sequence). The V and J ends lost 3 bases and 1 base, in that order; junction bases with no gene match: 4. The CDR3 has 15 amino acids. The DNA for the CDR3 is TGTGCCAGTAGTATGGTGCTAGCGGGCACAGATACGCAGTATTTT. It encodes CASSMVLAGTDTQYF.

The J gene is TRBJ1-5, the V gene TRBV19, with D possibly matching TRBD1 (5 bases). Trimming took off 5 bases at V and 3 bases at J, with 17 bases between the two ends. Per germline, CDR1 LNHDA and CDR2 SQIVND (reference sequence). This CDR3 region has 16 residues. The CDR3 protein is CASSSTGTAPNQPQHF. The CDR3 DNA follows: TGTGCCAGTAGTTCCACGGGGACCGCCCCCAATCAGCCCCAGCATTTT.